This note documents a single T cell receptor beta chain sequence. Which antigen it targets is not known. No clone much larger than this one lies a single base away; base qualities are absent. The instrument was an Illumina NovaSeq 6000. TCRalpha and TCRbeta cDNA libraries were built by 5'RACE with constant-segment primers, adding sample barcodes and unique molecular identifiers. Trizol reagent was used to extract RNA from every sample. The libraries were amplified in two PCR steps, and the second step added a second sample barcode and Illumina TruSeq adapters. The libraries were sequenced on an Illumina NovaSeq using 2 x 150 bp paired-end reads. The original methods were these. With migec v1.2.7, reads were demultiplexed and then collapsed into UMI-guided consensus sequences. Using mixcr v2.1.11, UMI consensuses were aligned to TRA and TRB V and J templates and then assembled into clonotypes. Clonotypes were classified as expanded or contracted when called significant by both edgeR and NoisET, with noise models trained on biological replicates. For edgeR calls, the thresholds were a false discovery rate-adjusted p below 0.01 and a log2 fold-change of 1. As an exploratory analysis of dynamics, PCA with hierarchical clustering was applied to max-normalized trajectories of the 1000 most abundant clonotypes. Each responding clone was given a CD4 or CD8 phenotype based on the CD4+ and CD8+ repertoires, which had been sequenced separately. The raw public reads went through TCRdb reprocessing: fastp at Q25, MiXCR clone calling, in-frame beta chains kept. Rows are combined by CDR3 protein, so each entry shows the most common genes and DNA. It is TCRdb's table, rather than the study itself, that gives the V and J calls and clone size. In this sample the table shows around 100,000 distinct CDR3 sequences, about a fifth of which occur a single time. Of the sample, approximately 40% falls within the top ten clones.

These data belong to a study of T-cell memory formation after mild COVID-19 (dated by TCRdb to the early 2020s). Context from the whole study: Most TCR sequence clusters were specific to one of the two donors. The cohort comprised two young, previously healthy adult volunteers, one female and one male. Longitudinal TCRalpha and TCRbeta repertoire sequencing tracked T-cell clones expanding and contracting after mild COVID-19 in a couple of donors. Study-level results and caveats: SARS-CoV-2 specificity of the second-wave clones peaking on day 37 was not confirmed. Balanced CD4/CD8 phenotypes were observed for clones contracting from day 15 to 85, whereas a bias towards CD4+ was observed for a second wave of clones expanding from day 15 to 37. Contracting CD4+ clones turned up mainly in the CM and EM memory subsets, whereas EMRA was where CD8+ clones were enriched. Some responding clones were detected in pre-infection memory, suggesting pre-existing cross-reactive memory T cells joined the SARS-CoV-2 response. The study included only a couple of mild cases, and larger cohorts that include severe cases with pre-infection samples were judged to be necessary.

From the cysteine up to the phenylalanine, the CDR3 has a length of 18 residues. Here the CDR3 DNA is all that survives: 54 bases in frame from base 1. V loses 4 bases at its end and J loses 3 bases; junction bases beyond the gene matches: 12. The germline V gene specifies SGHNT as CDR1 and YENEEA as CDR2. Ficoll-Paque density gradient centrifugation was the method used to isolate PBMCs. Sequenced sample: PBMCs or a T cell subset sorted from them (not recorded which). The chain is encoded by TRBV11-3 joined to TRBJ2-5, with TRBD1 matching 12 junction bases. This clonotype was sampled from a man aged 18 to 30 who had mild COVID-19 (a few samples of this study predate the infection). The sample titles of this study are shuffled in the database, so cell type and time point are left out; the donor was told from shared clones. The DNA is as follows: TGTGCCAGCAGCTCCGGGGGACAGGGGGCGTACAACGAAGAGACCCAGTACTTC. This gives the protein CASSSGGQGAYNEETQYF.